This TCR beta chain appears in the sequencing data of a study of blood T cell repertoires in COVID-19. For the study at large: Specimens from acute and convalescent COVID-19 originated in the United States, Italy and Spain. T cells, B-cell-depleted T cells, or PBMCs supplied cDNA or gDNA.

On this clone: Other DNA sequences in the same sample also yield this CDR3.

As handled by the study authors: Estimation of nucleated cell counts relied on the amplification of reference gene primers. The table came from immunoSEQ multiplex PCR; TCRdb's copy has only in-frame clones and leaves some out. The V and J calls and clone size come from that table; D and trimming were worked out from the DNA. The sample contains 120,000 to 150,000 clones, approximately 90% of which appear only once. The V gene end was trimmed by 6 bases and the J gene end by 2 bases; junction bases not matched to a gene: 3. The CDR3 spans 13 residues. Germline assignment: CDR1 ENHRY and CDR2 SYGVKD. The genes are TRBV10-3 and TRBJ1-2; 7 nucleotides align to TRBD1. This receptor was taken from a woman in her thirties or forties with acute or convalescent COVID-19. What was sequenced was peripheral blood. The CDR3 DNA sequence: TGTGCCATCAGCCAGACAGGGAACTATGGCTACACCTTC. Its protein is CAISQTGNYGYTF.